This T cell receptor beta chain was profiled in a study of shared clonotypes between healthy human individuals. The length of the CDR3 is 16 residues. CDR1 and CDR2 (germline): MNHEY, SMNVEV (reference sequence). With V trimmed by 5 bases and J by 3 bases, 12 bases remained unmatched. This clone was seen only a few times. Profiling relied on immunoSEQ multiplex PCR, and the TCRdb table lists in-frame clones only, not all of them. The table shows 700,000 or so clones, with about 78% occurring only once. The sequence was collected from a woman in her thirties in good health. Sequenced: memory CD4+ T cells sorted from blood. Subset: CD45RA-negative fraction. V usage is TRBV27 and J usage is TRBJ2-7, with 8 bases aligning to TRBD1. In nucleotides, the CDR3 is TGTGCCAGCAGTCCCCGGTCAGGGGGCCGAGACTACGAGCAGTACTTC. Protein: CASSPRSGGRDYEQYF.